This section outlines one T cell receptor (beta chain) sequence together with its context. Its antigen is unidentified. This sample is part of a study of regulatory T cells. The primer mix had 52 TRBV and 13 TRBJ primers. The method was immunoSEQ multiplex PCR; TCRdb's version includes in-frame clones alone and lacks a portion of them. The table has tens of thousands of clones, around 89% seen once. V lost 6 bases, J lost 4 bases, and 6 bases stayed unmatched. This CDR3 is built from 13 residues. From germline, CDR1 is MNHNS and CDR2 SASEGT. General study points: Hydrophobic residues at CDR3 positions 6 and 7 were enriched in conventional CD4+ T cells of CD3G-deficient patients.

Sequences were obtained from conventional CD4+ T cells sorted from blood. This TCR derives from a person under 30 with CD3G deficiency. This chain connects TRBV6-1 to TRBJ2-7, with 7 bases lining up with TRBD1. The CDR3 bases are TGTGCCAGCAGAAAACAGGGGACGTACGAGCAGTACTTC. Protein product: CASRKQGTYEQYF.